The text below deals with one T cell receptor beta chain. The data belong to a study of PD-L1 blockade in urothelial cancer. Time point described: peripheral blood 6 weeks after treatment start. What went into each PCR as a spike was synthetic TCR analog templates. This table comes from immunoSEQ multiplex PCR, and its TCRdb copy is limited to in-frame clones, with some not included. The sample yields around 80,000 clones, under 95% seen once. The source is a woman older than 75 with urothelial cancer. The input for sequencing was PBMCs, taken around atezolizumab (anti-PD-L1) treatment.

CDR3 coding DNA: TGTGCCAGCAGCCTACAGGACACTGAAGCTTTCTTT. Protein product: CASSLQDTEAFF. V and J are TRBV6-1 and TRBJ1-1, with D perhaps matching TRBD1 (5 bases). Per the germline V gene, CDR1 is MNHNS and CDR2 is SASEGT. V gave up 6 bases and J gave up 3 bases, with 8 bases separating them. The CDR3 is 12 amino acids.